Sequencing of this TCR beta chain was carried out in a study of T cell changes during pregnancy in multiple sclerosis. Assay used: immunoSEQ multiplex PCR; TCRdb lists only in-frame clones, some missing. The table includes around 100,000 clones, 85% to 95% detected once. This CDR3 spans 15 amino acids. Germline CDR1 and CDR2: LNHDA and SQIVND (reference sequence). Germline trimming cut 7 bases from V and 1 base from J; bases unmatched to any gene: 7. Sequencing was performed on peripheral blood, taken before pregnancy. The origin of this receptor is a female donor with multiple sclerosis, enrolled in a pregnancy study. This chain connects TRBV19 to TRBJ2-4, with 7 bases aligning to TRBD1. CDR3 residues: CASTRDSRAKNIQYF. The CDR3 DNA is TGTGCCAGTACCAGGGACAGCCGCGCCAAAAACATTCAGTACTTC. Complete variable domain (other parts from reference TRBV19 and TRBJ2-4): DGGITQSPKYLFRKEGQNVTLSCEQNLNHDAMYWYRQDPGQGLRLIYYSQIVNDFQKGDIAEGYSVSREKKESFPLTVTSAQKNPTAFYLCASTRDSRAKNIQYFGAGTRLSVL.